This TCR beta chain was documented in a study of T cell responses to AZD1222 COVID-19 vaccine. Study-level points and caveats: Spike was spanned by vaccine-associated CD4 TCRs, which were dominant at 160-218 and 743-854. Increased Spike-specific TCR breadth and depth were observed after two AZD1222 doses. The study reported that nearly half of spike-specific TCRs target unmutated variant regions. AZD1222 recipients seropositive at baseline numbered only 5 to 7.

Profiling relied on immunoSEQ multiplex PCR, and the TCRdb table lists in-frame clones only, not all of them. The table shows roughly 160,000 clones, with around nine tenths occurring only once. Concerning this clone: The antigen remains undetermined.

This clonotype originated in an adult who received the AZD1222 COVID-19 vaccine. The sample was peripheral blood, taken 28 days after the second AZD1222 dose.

The CDR3 loop is CSAQLGHLNYGYTF. In DNA, the CDR3 is TGCAGCGCCCAGTTAGGGCACCTCAACTATGGCTACACCTTC. The chain carries TRBV29-1 and TRBJ1-2; no clear D gene. Trimming took 7 bases from V and 2 from J, leaving 17 bases between them. Germline CDR1 and CDR2: SQVTM and ANQGSEA. The CDR3 loop spans 14 amino acids.